This entry lists 4 T cell receptor beta chains sequenced from one sample in a study of spatial heterogeneity in lung cancer. Regarding the study as a whole: Counts of expanded alpha and beta TCRs within tumors tracked the tumor nonsynonymous mutation count.

Their target antigens are unknown. Time point reported: sample taken at primary tumor resection. TCRdb reprocessed the 5' RACE reads via MiXCR and lists one record per CDR3 protein. Here the sample spans about 7,200 distinct CDR3 sequences, roughly 10% being singletons. Material: lung tumor tissue, obtained at surgery. The source is a female donor with early-stage non-small cell lung cancer.

By proportion, this clonotype is medium-sized. The chain has TRBV2 and TRBJ2-5; TRBD1 might be the D (5 bases). CDR1 and CDR2 from the germline V gene are SNHLY and FYNNEI. With 10 bases removed from V and 5 bases from J, the gap between germline ends came to 20 bases. The CDR3 contains 14 residues. The CDR3 DNA follows: TGTGCCACTCAGACTCAGGGTAGTAGGGAGACCCAGTACTTC. Translating gives CATQTQGSRETQYF.

This clonotype is judged medium-sized (0.01 to 0.1%). This chain uses TRBV28 with TRBJ1-2; 7 nucleotides align to TRBD1. CDR1 and CDR2 from the germline V gene are MDHEN and SYDVKM. This CDR3 is 13 amino acids long. J lost 3 bases, V lost 5 bases, and 3 bases had no gene match. CDR3 amino acids: CASSAGTDYGYTF. The CDR3, as DNA: TGTGCCAGCAGTGCCGGGACAGACTATGGCTACACCTTC.

This clonotype was counted between two and nine times. The chain is built from TRBV20-1 and TRBJ2-1; 9 nucleotides align to TRBD2. CDR1 is DFQATT and CDR2 is SNEGSKA in the germline V gene (reference sequence). After removal of 0 bases from V and 4 bases from J, the junction contained 13 bases not matched to a gene. This CDR3 contains 18 residues. CDR3 bases: TGCAGTGCTAGAGATGGACAGGAGCGGGAGGTCGGGTACAATGAGCAGTTCTTC. Amino acid sequence: CSARDGQEREVGYNEQFF.

Ten or more counts support this clonotype. V is TRBV6-2 or TRBV6-3 and J is TRBJ1-1; D may be TRBD1 (6 bases). The CDR3 is made up of 14 amino acids. The ends were cut back, 2 bases at V and 2 bases at J, with 9 bases in the middle. Germline values: CDR1 MNHEY, CDR2 SVGEGT. CDR3 region: CASSYVQGNTEAFF. Written as DNA, the CDR3 is TGTGCCAGCAGTTACGTACAGGGAAACACTGAAGCTTTCTTT.